The rows below give T cell receptor beta chains drawn from one sample of a study of blood T cell repertoires in COVID-19. The assay was immunoSEQ multiplex PCR, and TCRdb's table has in-frame clones only and misses some. The sample shows 130,000 to 150,000 clones, approximately 88% of them seen only once. The sequenced sample consisted of PBMCs or T cells enriched from blood (not recorded which). These receptors originate from a woman aged 25 to 45 with acute COVID-19. The CDR3 runs from the conserved cysteine through the conserved F or W. A D gene is named only where the DNA matches it firmly. The size entry is marked missing in some rows and otherwise reads once, few, many or a size class.

CDR3 protein	CDR3 DNA	V gene	J gene	clone size	D gene
CASSLFGGGPLDTQYF	TGCGCCAGCAGCTTGTTTGGGGGAGGGCCTCTAGATACGCAGTATTTT	TRBV5-1	TRBJ2-3	once	TRBD2
CASSFVGRGTDTQYF	TGTGCCAGCAGTTTTGTCGGACGGGGGACAGATACGCAGTATTTT	TRBV27	TRBJ2-3	-	-
CAWSVRISGRVNTGELFF	TGTGCCTGGAGTGTAAGAATTAGCGGGAGGGTGAACACCGGGGAGCTGTTTTTT	TRBV30	TRBJ2-2	-	TRBD2
CASIRVREAFF	TGTGCCAGCATCCGGGTCCGTGAAGCTTTCTTT	TRBV28	TRBJ1-1	-	-
CASRAQGGNSPLHF	TGTGCCAGCAGAGCTCAGGGGGGAAATTCACCCCTCCACTTT	TRBV27	TRBJ1-6	-	TRBD1
CASSELWGREAFF	TGTGCCAGCAGTGAATTGTGGGGCAGGGAAGCTTTCTTT	TRBV6-1	TRBJ1-1	-	-
CASSAGLAQSETQYF	TGTGCCAGCAGCGCAGGACTAGCCCAGAGTGAGACCCAGTACTTC	TRBV7-2	TRBJ2-5	-	TRBD2
CASSYAGDGYTF	TGTGCCAGTAGTTACGCAGGGGATGGCTACACCTTC	TRBV19	TRBJ1-2	-	-
CSAPTGVRETQYF	TGCAGCGCCCCGACAGGGGTAAGGGAGACCCAGTACTTC	TRBV29-1	TRBJ2-5	-	TRBD1
CASSPDSGVSVYEQYF	TGTGCCAGCAGTCCCGATAGCGGGGTAAGCGTCTACGAGCAGTACTTC	TRBV27	TRBJ2-7	few	TRBD2
CASSETLQTGGLNNEQFF	TGTGCCAGCAGTGAGACCTTACAGACAGGGGGTCTCAACAATGAGCAGTTCTTC	TRBV25-1	TRBJ2-1	-	TRBD1
CASSVNSGTSVNEQFF	TGTGCCAGCAGTGTAAATTCCGGGACTAGCGTGAATGAGCAGTTCTTC	TRBV27	TRBJ2-1	-	TRBD2
CASSLEQAGANYGYTF	TGTGCCAGCAGCTTAGAACAGGCAGGGGCTAACTATGGCTACACCTTC	TRBV7-6	TRBJ1-2	once	-
CASSALGGSYGYTF	TGTGCCAGTAGTGCGCTCGGGGGTTCCTATGGCTACACCTTC	TRBV19	TRBJ1-2	-	-
CASSPLEEGTDTQYF	TGTGCCAGCAGCCCTCTAGAGGAGGGCACAGATACGCAGTATTTT	TRBV4-2	TRBJ2-3	-	-
CSANELGLAGNNEQFF	TGCAGTGCTAATGAGCTGGGACTAGCGGGGAACAATGAGCAGTTCTTC	TRBV20-1	TRBJ2-1	-	TRBD2